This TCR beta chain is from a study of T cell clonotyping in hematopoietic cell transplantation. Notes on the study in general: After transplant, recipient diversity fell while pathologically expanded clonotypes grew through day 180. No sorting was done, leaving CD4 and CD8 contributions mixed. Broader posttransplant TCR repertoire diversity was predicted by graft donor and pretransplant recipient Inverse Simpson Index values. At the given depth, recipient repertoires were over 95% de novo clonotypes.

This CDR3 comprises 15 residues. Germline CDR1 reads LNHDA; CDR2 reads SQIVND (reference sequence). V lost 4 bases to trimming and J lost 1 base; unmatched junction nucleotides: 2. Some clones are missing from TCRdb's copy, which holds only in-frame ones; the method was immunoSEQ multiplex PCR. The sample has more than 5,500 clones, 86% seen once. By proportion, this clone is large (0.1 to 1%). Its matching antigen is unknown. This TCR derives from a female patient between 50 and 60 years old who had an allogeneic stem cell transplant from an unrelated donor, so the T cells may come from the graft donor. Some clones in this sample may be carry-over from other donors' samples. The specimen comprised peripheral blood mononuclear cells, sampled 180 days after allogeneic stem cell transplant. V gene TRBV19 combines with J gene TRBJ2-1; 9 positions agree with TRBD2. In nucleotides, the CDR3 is TGTGCCAGTAGTAAGACTAGCGGATCCTACAATGAGCAGTTCTTC. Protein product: CASSKTSGSYNEQFF.